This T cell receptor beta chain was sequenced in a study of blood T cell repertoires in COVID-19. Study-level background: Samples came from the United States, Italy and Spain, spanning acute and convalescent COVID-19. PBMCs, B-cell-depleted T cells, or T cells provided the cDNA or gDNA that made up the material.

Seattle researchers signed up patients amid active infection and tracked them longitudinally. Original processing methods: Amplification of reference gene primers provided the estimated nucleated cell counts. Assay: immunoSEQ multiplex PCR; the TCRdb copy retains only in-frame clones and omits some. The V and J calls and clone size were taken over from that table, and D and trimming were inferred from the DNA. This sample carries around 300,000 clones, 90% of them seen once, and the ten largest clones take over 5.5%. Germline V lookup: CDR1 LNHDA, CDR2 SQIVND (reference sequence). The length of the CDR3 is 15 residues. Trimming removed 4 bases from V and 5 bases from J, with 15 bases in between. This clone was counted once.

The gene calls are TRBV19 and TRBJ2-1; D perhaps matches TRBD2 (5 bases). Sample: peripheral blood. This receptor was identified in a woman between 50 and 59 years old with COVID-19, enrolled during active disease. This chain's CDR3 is CASSRRAGANNEQFF. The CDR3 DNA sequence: TGTGCCAGTAGTAGGCGGGCGGGTGCCAACAATGAGCAGTTCTTC.